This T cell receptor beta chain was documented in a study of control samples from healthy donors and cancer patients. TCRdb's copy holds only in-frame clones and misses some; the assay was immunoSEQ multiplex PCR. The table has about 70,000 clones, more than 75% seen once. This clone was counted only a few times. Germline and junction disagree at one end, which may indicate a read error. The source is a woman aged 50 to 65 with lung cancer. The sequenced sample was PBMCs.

The CDR3 sequence: CASSQNNFGYTF. The CDR3 bases are TGTGCCAGCAGCCAAAACAACTTTGGCTACACCTTC. The J gene is TRBJ1-2, the V gene TRBV3-1 (or the pseudogene TRBV3-2), with D uncertain. The CDR3 length is 12 residues. Germline CDR1 LGHDT, CDR2 YNNKEL (reference sequence).